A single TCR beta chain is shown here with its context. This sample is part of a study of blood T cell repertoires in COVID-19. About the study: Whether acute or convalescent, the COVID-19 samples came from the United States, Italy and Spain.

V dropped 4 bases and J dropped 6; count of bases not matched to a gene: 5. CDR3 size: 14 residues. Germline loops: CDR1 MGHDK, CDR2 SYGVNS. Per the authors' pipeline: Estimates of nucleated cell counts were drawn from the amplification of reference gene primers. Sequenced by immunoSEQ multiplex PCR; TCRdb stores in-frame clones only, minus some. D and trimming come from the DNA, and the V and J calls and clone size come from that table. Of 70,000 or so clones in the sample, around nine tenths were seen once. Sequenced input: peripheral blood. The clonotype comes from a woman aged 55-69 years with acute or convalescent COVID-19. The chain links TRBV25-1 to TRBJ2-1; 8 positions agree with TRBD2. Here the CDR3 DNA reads TGTGCCAGCAGTGGGTTGACTAGCGCCAATGAGCAGTTCTTC. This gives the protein CASSGLTSANEQFF.